These 26 T cell receptor beta chains originate from one sample sequenced in a study of T cell responses to AZD1222 COVID-19 vaccine. Here immunoSEQ multiplex PCR was the method, and the copy in TCRdb shows in-frame clones only, minus some. The sample contains over 130,000 clones, around 88% of which appear only once. Here the sequenced sample was peripheral blood, taken on day 0 of AZD1222 vaccination. The receptor set was obtained from an adult in good health.

V gene TRBV4-2 combines with J gene TRBJ1-4, with 9 bases that match TRBD1. CDR1 LGHNA and CDR2 YNFKEQ come from the germline V gene. This CDR3 spans 14 amino acids. V lost 2 bases to trimming and J lost 8 bases; unmatched junction nucleotides: 3. CDR3 loop: CASSQRTGDEKLFF. In nucleotides, the CDR3 is TGTGCCAGCAGCCAACGGACAGGGGACGAAAAACTGTTTTTT.

The chain joins TRBV5-1 to TRBJ1-1, with a tentative D call TRBD1 (5 bases). V lost 0 bases, J lost 7 bases, and 10 bases lay in between. The CDR3 is 13 residues long. Germline assignment: CDR1 SGHRS and CDR2 YFSETQ. The DNA for the CDR3 is TGCGCCAGCAGCTTGGGAGGGACTTATGAAGCTTTCTTT. It codes for CASSLGGTYEAFF.

This sequence joins TRBV4-3 and TRBJ2-1; D might be TRBD2 (5 bases). The germline V gene has CDR1 LGHNA and CDR2 YSLEER. CDR3 size: 13 residues. V lost 0 bases to trimming and J lost 8 bases, with 8 bases between them. This chain's CDR3 is CASSQDPGDEQFF. CDR3 sequence (DNA): TGCGCCAGCAGCCAAGATCCCGGGGATGAGCAGTTCTTC.

The chain combines TRBV19 with TRBJ1-3; weak D call: TRBD1 (5 bases). The V gene lost 9 bases and the J gene lost 0 bases, with 9 bases spanning the gap. The length of the CDR3 is 13 residues. Germline CDR1 is LNHDA and CDR2 is SQIVND (reference sequence). CDR3 coding DNA: TGTGCCAGCGGACATATCTCTGGAAACACCATATATTTT. Amino acid sequence: CASGHISGNTIYF.

This chain's CDR3 is CASSFLPQRTGFNSPLHF. Written as DNA, the CDR3 is TGTGCCAGCAGCTTTCTACCTCAAAGAACAGGTTTTAATTCACCCCTCCACTTT. The gene calls are TRBV7-2 and TRBJ1-6; tentatively, D is TRBD1 (5 bases). V was clipped by 3 bases and J by 6 bases, with 21 bases between them. This CDR3 is built from 18 residues. CDR1 SGHTA and CDR2 FQGNSA come from the germline V gene.

The V and J genes are TRBV4-2 and TRBJ2-2, with 8 bases that match TRBD1. Unmatched junction bases numbered 7, after V lost 4 bases and J lost 3 bases. The germline V gene has CDR1 LGHNA and CDR2 YNFKEQ. The CDR3 is made up of 16 amino acids. The CDR3 bases are TGTGCCAGCAGCCCACGGACAGGGCTGGACACCGGGGAGCTGTTTTTT. This sequence encodes CASSPRTGLDTGELFF.

This chain uses TRBV6-5 with TRBJ2-1; D is uncertain. V lost 2 bases and J 12 bases, leaving 11 bases between the germline ends. This CDR3 contains 12 residues. Germline V gene sequence: CDR1 MNHEY, CDR2 SVGAGI. The CDR3 DNA sequence: TGTGCCAGCAGTTACCCCCACTTAGGGCAGTTCTTC. This gives the protein CASSYPHLGQFF.

The CDR3: CASSPPNLAGGSYEQYF. CDR3 DNA: TGTGCCAGCTCACCACCTAATCTAGCGGGAGGGTCCTACGAGCAGTACTTC. The rearrangement uses TRBV18 and TRBJ2-7, with TRBD2 matching 12 bases. Germline V gene data show CDR1 as KGHSH and CDR2 as LQKENI. This CDR3 spans 17 amino acids. The trim removed 0 bases at V and 1 base at J, leaving 4 bases unmatched.

This clone was recorded only once. The chain couples TRBV19 to TRBJ1-2, with D possibly TRBD1 on 5 matching bases. V was pared by 5 bases and J by 8 bases, with 27 bases between. Germline values: CDR1 LNHDA, CDR2 SQIVND (reference sequence). The CDR3 loop spans 17 amino acids. In DNA, the CDR3 is TGTGCCAGTAGTCACGGACAATTAAAGATTTCCCCGAAGGGCTACACCTTC. Protein: CASSHGQLKISPKGYTF.

V and J are TRBV6-2 or TRBV6-3 and TRBJ2-1; 9 positions match TRBD2. CDR3 length: 18 residues. Germline-derived CDR1 and CDR2 are MNHEY and SVGEGT. J gave up 3 bases and V 2 bases, and 11 bases lay outside the gene matches. The CDR3 protein is CASSYPSTSGSHYNEQFF. In DNA form, the CDR3 reads TGTGCCAGCAGTTACCCTTCGACTAGCGGTTCCCACTACAATGAGCAGTTCTTC.

The chain uses TRBV29-1 and TRBJ2-7, with TRBD2 matching 14 bases. The CDR3 loop spans 20 amino acids. Germline lookup yields CDR1 SQVTM and CDR2 ANQGSEA. The V segment lost 1 base and the J segment 3 bases; nucleotides outside the gene matches: 17. CDR3 protein: CSVEGFAGTSGSISSYEQYF. In DNA form, the CDR3 reads TGCAGCGTTGAAGGTTTCGCCGGGACTAGCGGGAGCATCAGTAGCTACGAGCAGTACTTC.

The rearrangement links TRBV15 to TRBJ2-7; D is perhaps TRBD1 or TRBD2 (5 bases each). From germline, CDR1 is LNHNV and CDR2 YYDKDF (reference sequence). V gave up 1 base and J gave up 5 bases, with 15 bases separating them. The length of the CDR3 is 15 residues. DNA of the CDR3: TGTGCCACCAGCAGAGCAGACAGAGGGAGTGACGAGCAGTACTTC. This codes for CATSRADRGSDEQYF.

V and J are TRBV30 and TRBJ1-5, with D perhaps TRBD1 (5 bases). CDR1 is GTSNPN, CDR2 SVGIG, per germline (reference sequence). V lost 2 bases to trimming and J lost 4 bases, with 12 bases between them. This CDR3 spans 14 amino acids. CDR3 region: CAWSMGTGNQPQHF. CDR3 coding DNA: TGTGCCTGGAGTATGGGGACGGGTAATCAGCCCCAGCATTTT.

The V gene is TRBV4-2, the J gene TRBJ2-5; a weak D match, TRBD2 (6 bases). Germline CDR1 LGHNA, CDR2 YNFKEQ. The CDR3 is made up of 14 amino acids. Trimming pared 4 bases from V and 1 base from J, leaving 10 bases between. The CDR3 nucleotides are TGTGCCAGCAGCCGGCAGACTAGCCAAGAGACCCAGTACTTC. Translation gives CASSRQTSQETQYF.

J is TRBJ1-1 and V is TRBV9; 9 nucleotides agree with TRBD1. V was pared by 3 bases and J by 0 bases, with 9 bases of the junction left unmatched. There are 17 residues in the CDR3. Germline loops: CDR1 SGDLS, CDR2 YYNGEE. Here the CDR3 reads CASSAGQGLRMNTEAFF. Written as DNA, the CDR3 is TGTGCCAGCAGCGCGGGACAGGGCCTTAGGATGAACACTGAAGCTTTCTTT.

This chain links TRBV5-1 with TRBJ2-5, with D maybe TRBD2 (7 bases). Trimming stripped 4 bases from V and 5 bases from J, with 18 bases between. The CDR3 is made up of 15 amino acids. The germline CDR1 and CDR2 sequences are SGHRS and YFSETQ. In DNA, the CDR3 is TGCGCCAGCAGCCCGGGGGGCGGCACTACGGAGACCCAGTACTTC. Its translation: CASSPGGGTTETQYF.

V usage is TRBV9 and J usage is TRBJ2-3; TRBD2 matches 11 bases. The CDR3 runs 16 residues. V gave up 3 bases and J gave up 4 bases; unmatched junction bases: 7. Germline values: CDR1 SGDLS, CDR2 YYNGEE. As DNA, the CDR3 is TGTGCCAGCAGCGATTTCGTAGCGGGAGGGGCAGATACGCAGTATTTT. It translates to CASSDFVAGGADTQYF.

The rearrangement uses TRBV7-2 and TRBJ1-6; 11 positions agree with TRBD1. Germline loops: CDR1 SGHTA, CDR2 FQGNSA. The junction had 8 bases not matched to a gene; V was cut back by 1 base and J by 9 bases. This CDR3 is 17 amino acids long. CDR3: CASSLVGTGGSGSPLHF. The CDR3 DNA is TGTGCCAGCAGCTTAGTCGGGACAGGGGGTAGCGGTTCACCCCTCCACTTT.

V usage is TRBV30 and J usage is TRBJ2-3; D is unresolved. The CDR3 extends over 12 amino acids. Trimming pared 5 bases from V and 1 base from J, leaving 7 bases between. Germline V CDR1 and CDR2: GTSNPN, SVGIG (reference sequence). This CDR3 reads CAWAVGTDTQYF. In DNA, the CDR3 is TGTGCCTGGGCTGTGGGCACAGATACGCAGTATTTT.

The chain links TRBV2 to TRBJ2-3; 8 bases map to TRBD2. Germline values: CDR1 SNHLY, CDR2 FYNNEI. V lost 4 bases and J lost 1; bases outside the gene matches: 4. The CDR3 has 15 amino acids. CDR3 region: CASSGTSRRTDTQYF. The CDR3 bases are TGTGCCAGCAGTGGGACTAGCCGACGCACAGATACGCAGTATTTT.

The chain is built from TRBV6-5 and TRBJ2-3; 7 bases align to TRBD2. The CDR3 has 15 amino acids. V shed 7 bases and J 4 bases; nucleotides not matched to a gene: 11. The germline V gene encodes CDR1 MNHEY and CDR2 SVGAGI. CDR3 amino acids: CASTLSAGEADTQYF. CDR3 in DNA: TGTGCCAGCACCCTCTCGGCGGGGGAGGCAGATACGCAGTATTTT.

The CDR3 reads CASSFRGRGTDTQYF. The CDR3 DNA follows: TGTGCCAGCAGCTTTAGGGGGAGGGGCACAGATACGCAGTATTTT. The chain uses TRBV7-2 and TRBJ2-3, with D possibly matching TRBD2 (7 bases). The V gene's germline CDR1 is SGHTA and CDR2 FQGNSA. The ends were cut back, 3 bases at V and 1 base at J, with 11 bases in the middle. This CDR3 contains 15 residues.

The rearrangement joins TRBV4-3 to TRBJ1-1, with D uncertain. The CDR3 has 16 amino acids. Per germline, CDR1 LGHNA and CDR2 YSLEER. V lost 4 bases and J 4 bases, leaving 19 bases between the germline ends. The CDR3: CASSRGRVNVLTEAFF. Written as DNA, the CDR3 is TGCGCCAGCAGCCGCGGGAGGGTTAATGTCCTCACTGAAGCTTTCTTT.

V usage is TRBV28 and J usage is TRBJ2-3, with 11 positions matching TRBD2. The germline gives CDR1 MDHEN, CDR2 SYDVKM. V lost 4 bases to trimming and J lost 5 bases; unmatched junction nucleotides: 5. CDR3 length: 15 amino acids. The CDR3 here is CASSSQGLAGDTQYF. CDR3 in DNA: TGTGCCAGCAGTTCTCAAGGACTAGCGGGAGATACGCAGTATTTT. Full variable domain (missing parts from reference TRBV28 and TRBJ2-3): DVKVTQSSRYLVKRTGEKVFLECVQDMDHENMFWYRQDPGLGLRLIYFSYDVKMKEKGDIPEGYSVSREKKERFSLILESASTNQTSMYLCASSSQGLAGDTQYFGPGTRLTVL.

The chain is built from TRBV5-1 and TRBJ1-6, with no clear D. This CDR3 is 15 amino acids long. Deletions cut 4 bases from V and 7 bases from J, with 15 bases between. Germline CDR1 reads SGHRS; CDR2 reads YFSETQ. The CDR3 nucleotides read TGCGCCAGCAGCGTCTTGATGGGTCGGAATTCACCCCTCCACTTT. It is translated as CASSVLMGRNSPLHF.

The gene calls are TRBV9 and TRBJ2-7, with no clear D. CDR1 is SGDLS and CDR2 is YYNGEE in the germline V gene. V was cut by 0 bases and J by 5 bases, with 6 bases left in between. The CDR3 length is 12 residues. The DNA for the CDR3 is TGTGCCAGCAGCGTAGGATCAAACGAGCAGTACTTC. It codes for CASSVGSNEQYF.